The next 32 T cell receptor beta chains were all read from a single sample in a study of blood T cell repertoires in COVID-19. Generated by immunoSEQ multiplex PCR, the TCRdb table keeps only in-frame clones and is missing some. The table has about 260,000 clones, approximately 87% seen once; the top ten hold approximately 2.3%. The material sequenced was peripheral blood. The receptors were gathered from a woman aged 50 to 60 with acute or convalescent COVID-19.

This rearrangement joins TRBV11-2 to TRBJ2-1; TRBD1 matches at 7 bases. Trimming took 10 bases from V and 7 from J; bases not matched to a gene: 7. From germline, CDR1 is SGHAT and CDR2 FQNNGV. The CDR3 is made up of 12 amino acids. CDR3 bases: TGTGCCACCCGACAGGGTTCAAATGAGCAGTTCTTC. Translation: CATRQGSNEQFF.

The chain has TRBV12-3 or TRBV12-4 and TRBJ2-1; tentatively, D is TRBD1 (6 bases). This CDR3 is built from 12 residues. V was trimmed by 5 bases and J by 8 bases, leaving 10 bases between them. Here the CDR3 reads CASSPQGDEQFF. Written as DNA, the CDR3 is TGTGCCAGCAGTCCACAGGGTGATGAGCAGTTCTTC.

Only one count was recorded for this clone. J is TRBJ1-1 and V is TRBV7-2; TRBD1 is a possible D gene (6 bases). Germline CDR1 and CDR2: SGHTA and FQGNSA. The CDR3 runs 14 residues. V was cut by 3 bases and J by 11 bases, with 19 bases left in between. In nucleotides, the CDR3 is TGTGCCAGCAGCTTTACGTCGACAGGCCCGAAGGCTTTCTTT. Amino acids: CASSFTSTGPKAFF.

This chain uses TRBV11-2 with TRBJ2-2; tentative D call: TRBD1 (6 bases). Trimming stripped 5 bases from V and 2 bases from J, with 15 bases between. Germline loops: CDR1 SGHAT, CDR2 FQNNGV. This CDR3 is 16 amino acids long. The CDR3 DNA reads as TGTGCCAGCAGCCGTATCGGCAGGGGTAACACCGGGGAGCTGTTTTTT. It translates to CASSRIGRGNTGELFF. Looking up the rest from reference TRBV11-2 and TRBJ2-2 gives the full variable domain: EAGVAQSPRYKIIEKRQSVAFWCNPISGHATLYWYQQILGQGPKLLIQFQNNGVVDDSQLPKDRFSAERLKGVDSTLKIQPAKLEDSAVYLCASSRIGRGNTGELFFGEGSRLTVL.

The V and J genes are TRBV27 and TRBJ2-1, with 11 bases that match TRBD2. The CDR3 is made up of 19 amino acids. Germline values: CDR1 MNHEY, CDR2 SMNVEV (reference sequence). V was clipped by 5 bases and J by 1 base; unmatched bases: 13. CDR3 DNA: TGTGCCAGCAGTCCACTAGCGGGAGCGTTTTTAGGGTCCTACAATGAGCAGTTCTTC. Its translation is CASSPLAGAFLGSYNEQFF.

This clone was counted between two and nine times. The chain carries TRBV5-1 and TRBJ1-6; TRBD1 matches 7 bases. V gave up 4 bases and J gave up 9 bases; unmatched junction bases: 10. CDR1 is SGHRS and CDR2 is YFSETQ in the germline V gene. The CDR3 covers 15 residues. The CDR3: CASSLEGGNSSPLHF. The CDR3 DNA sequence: TGCGCCAGCAGCCTCGAAGGGGGCAACAGTTCACCCCTCCACTTT. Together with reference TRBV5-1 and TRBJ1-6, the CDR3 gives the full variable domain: KAGVTQTPRYLIKTRGQQVTLSCSPISGHRSVSWYQQTPGQGLQFLFEYFSETQRNKGNFPGRFSGRQFSNSRSEMNVSTLELGDSALYLCASSLEGGNSSPLHFGNGTRLTVT.

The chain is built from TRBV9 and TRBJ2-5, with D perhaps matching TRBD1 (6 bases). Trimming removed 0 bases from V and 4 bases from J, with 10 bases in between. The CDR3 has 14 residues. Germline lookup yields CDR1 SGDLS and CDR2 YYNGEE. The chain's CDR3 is CASSVGGRGETQYF. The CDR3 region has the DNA TGTGCCAGCAGCGTAGGGGGCAGGGGAGAGACCCAGTACTTC. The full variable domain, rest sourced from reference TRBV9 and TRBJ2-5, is DSGVTQTPKHLITATGQRVTLRCSPRSGDLSVYWYQQSLDQGLQFLIQYYNGEERAKGNILERFSAQQFPDLHSELNLSSLELGDSALYFCASSVGGRGETQYFGPGTRLLVL.

The CDR3 sequence: CASSLNGLAGALTDTQYF. In nucleotides, the CDR3 is TGTGCCAGCAGCCTTAACGGACTAGCGGGAGCATTAACAGATACGCAGTATTTT. The rearrangement uses TRBV27 and TRBJ2-3; 13 bases line up with TRBD2. Unmatched junction bases numbered 12, after V lost 6 bases and J lost 3 bases. CDR1 is MNHEY, CDR2 SMNVEV, per germline (reference sequence). This CDR3 comprises 18 residues.

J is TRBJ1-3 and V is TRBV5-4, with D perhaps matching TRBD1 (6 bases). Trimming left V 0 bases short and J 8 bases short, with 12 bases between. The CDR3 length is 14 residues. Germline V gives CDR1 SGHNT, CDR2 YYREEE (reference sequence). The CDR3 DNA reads TGTGCCAGCAGCTTGGACAGGGCCGTTGACACCATATATTTT. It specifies CASSLDRAVDTIYF.

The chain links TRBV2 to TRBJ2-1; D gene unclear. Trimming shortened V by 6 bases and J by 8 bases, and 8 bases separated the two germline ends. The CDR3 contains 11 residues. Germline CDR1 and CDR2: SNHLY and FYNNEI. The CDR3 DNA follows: TGTGCCAGCAGCGTACTCGATGAGCAGTTCTTC. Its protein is CASSVLDEQFF.

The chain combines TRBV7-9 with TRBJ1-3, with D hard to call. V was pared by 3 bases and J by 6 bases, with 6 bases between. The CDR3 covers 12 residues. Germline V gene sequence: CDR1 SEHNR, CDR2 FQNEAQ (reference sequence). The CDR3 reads CASSFRVNTIYF. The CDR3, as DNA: TGTGCCAGCAGCTTCCGTGTAAACACCATATATTTT.

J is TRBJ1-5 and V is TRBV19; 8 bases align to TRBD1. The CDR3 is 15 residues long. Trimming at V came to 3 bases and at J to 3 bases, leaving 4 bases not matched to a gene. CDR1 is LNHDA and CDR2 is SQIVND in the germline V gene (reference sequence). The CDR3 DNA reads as TGTGCCAGTAGTATCAGGGGGCGTATCAATCAGCCCCAGCATTTT. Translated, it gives CASSIRGRINQPQHF.

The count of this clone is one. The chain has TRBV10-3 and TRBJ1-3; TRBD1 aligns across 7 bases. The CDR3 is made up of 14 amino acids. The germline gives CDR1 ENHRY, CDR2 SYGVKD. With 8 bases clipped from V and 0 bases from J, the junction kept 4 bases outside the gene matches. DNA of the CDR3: TGTGCCATCGGAGGGGACAGCTCTGGAAACACCATATATTTT. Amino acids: CAIGGDSSGNTIYF.

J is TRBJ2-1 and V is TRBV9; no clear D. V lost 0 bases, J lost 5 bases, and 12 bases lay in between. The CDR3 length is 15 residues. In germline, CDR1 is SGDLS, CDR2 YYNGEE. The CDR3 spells CASSVGGRNNNEQFF. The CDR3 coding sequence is TGTGCCAGCAGCGTAGGAGGTCGGAATAACAATGAGCAGTTCTTC.

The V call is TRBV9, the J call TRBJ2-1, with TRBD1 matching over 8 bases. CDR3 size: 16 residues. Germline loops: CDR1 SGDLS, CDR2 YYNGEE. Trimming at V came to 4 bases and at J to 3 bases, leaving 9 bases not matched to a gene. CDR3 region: CASSPEGRGLYNEQFF. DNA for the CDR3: TGTGCCAGCAGCCCCGAGGGCAGGGGGCTCTACAATGAGCAGTTCTTC.

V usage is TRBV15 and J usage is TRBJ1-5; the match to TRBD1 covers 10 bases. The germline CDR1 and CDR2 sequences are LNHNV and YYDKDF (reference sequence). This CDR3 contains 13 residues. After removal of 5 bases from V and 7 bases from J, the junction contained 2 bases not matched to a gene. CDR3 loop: CATSGTGEQPQHF. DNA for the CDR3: TGTGCCACCAGCGGGACAGGGGAACAGCCCCAGCATTTT.

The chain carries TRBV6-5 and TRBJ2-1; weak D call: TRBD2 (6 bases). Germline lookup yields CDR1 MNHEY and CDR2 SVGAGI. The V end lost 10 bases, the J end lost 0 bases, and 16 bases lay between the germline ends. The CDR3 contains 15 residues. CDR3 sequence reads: CATGGGRSSYNEQFF. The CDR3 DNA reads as TGTGCCACCGGGGGAGGCCGGAGCTCCTACAATGAGCAGTTCTTC.

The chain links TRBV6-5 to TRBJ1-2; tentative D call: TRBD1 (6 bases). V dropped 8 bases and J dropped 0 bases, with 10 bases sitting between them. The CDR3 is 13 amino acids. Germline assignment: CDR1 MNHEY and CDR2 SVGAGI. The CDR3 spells CASRTDSNYGYTF. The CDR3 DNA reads TGTGCCAGCCGGACAGACTCTAACTATGGCTACACCTTC.

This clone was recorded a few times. The CDR3 bases are TGTGCCAGTCATAGCGGGACCCAAACCTACGAGCAGTACTTC. Its translation: CASHSGTQTYEQYF. V and J are TRBV6-5 and TRBJ2-7; TRBD2 matches 8 bases. J lost 2 bases, V lost 9 bases, and 9 bases had no gene match. The CDR3 loop spans 14 amino acids. CDR1 is MNHEY and CDR2 is SVGAGI in the germline V gene.

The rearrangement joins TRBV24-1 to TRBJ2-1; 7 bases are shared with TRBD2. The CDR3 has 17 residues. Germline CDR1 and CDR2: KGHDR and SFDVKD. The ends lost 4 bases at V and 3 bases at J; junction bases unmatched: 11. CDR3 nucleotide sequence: TGTGCCACCAGTGAGCCCTCCGGGACTAACCTCTACAATGAGCAGTTCTTC. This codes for CATSEPSGTNLYNEQFF.

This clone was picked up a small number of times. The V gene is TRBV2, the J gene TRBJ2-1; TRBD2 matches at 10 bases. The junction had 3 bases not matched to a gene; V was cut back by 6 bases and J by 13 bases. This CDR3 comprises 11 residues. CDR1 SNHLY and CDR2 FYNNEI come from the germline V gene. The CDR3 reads CASRSSGRQFF. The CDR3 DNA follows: TGTGCCAGCAGATCTAGCGGGAGACAGTTCTTC. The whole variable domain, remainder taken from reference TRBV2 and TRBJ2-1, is EPEVTQTPSHQVTQMGQEVILRCVPISNHLYFYWYRQILGQKVEFLVSFYNNEISEKSEIFDDQFSVERPDGSNFTLKIRSTKLEDSAMYFCASRSSGRQFFGPGTRLTVL.

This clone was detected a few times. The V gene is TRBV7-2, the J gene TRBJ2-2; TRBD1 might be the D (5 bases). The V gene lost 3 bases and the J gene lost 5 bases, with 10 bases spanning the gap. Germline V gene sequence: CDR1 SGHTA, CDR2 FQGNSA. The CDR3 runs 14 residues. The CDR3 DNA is TGTGCCAGCAGCTTTTGGACACGGACCGGGGAGCTGTTTTTT. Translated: CASSFWTRTGELFF.

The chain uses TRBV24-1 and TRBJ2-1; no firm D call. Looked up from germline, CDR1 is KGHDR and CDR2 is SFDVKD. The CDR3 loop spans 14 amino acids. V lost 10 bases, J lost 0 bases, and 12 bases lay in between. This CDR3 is CATRSASSYNEQFF. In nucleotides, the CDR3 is TGTGCCACAAGAAGCGCGAGCTCCTACAATGAGCAGTTCTTC.

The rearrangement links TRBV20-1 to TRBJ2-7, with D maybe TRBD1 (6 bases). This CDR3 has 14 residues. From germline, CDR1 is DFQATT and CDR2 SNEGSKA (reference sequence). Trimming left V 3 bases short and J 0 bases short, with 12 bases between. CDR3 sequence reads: CSASTGFTSYEQYF. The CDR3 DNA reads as TGCAGTGCTAGTACAGGGTTCACCTCCTACGAGCAGTACTTC.

The CDR3 DNA is TGTGCCAGCAGCCTCAACCCCGGACAGGCCTCTAGGGAGCAGTACTTC. Encoded protein: CASSLNPGQASREQYF. The chain is built from TRBV7-2 and TRBJ2-7, with TRBD1 matching over 7 bases. CDR1 and CDR2 (germline): SGHTA, FQGNSA. This CDR3 contains 16 residues. V was pared by 5 bases and J by 7 bases, with 17 bases of the junction left unmatched.

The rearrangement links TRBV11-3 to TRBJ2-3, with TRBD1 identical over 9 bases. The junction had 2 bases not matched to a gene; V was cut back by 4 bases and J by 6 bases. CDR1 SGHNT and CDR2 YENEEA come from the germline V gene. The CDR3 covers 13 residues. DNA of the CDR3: TGTGCCAGCAGCTGGGGGACAGGGGATACGCAGTATTTT. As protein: CASSWGTGDTQYF.

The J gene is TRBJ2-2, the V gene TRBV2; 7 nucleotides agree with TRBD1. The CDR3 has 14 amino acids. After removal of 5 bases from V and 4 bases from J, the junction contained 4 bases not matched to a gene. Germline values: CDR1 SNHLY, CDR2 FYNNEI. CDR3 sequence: CASSKGQTTGELFF. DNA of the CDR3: TGTGCCAGCAGTAAGGGACAGACCACCGGGGAGCTGTTTTTT.

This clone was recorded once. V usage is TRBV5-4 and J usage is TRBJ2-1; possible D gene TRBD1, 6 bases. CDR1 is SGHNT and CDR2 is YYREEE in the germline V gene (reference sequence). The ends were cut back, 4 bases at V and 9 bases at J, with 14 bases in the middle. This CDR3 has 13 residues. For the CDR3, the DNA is TGTGCCAGCAGCCCAACAGGGTTACGTGAGCAGTTCTTC. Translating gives CASSPTGLREQFF. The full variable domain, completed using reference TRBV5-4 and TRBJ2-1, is ETGVTQSPTHLIKTRGQQVTLRCSSQSGHNTVSWYQQALGQGPQFIFQYYREEENGRGNFPPRFSGLQFPNYSSELNVNALELDDSALYLCASSPTGLREQFFGPGTRLTVL.

The CDR3 DNA sequence: TGTGCCAGCAGCACCCAAGGGGGAGAGGGGGAGACCCAGTACTTC. It yields the protein CASSTQGGEGETQYF. The chain couples TRBV2 to TRBJ2-5, with D possibly TRBD1 on 6 matching bases. Germline V gene lookup returns CDR1 SNHLY and CDR2 FYNNEI. V lost 6 bases and J lost 5, with 19 bases in between. The CDR3 spans 15 residues.

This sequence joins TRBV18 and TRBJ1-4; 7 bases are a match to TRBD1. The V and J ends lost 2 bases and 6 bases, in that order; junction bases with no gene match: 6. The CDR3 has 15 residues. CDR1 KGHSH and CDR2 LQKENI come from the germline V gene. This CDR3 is CASSPSRGQDEKLFF. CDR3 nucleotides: TGTGCCAGCTCACCATCAAGGGGGCAGGATGAAAAACTGTTTTTT.

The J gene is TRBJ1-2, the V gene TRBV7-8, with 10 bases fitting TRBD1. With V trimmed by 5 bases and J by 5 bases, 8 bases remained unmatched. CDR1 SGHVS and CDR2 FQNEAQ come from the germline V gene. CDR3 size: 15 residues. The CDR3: CASSQTGGEGYGYTF. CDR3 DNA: TGTGCCAGCAGCCAGACAGGGGGCGAAGGTTATGGCTACACCTTC.

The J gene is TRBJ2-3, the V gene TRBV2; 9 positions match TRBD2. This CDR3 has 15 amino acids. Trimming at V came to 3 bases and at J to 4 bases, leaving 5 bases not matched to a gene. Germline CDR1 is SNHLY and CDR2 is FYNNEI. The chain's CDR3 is CASSDGVAGADTQYF. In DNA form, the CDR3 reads TGTGCCAGCAGTGATGGGGTAGCGGGAGCAGATACGCAGTATTTT. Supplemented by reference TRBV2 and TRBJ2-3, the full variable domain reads EPEVTQTPSHQVTQMGQEVILRCVPISNHLYFYWYRQILGQKVEFLVSFYNNEISEKSEIFDDQFSVERPDGSNFTLKIRSTKLEDSAMYFCASSDGVAGADTQYFGPGTRLTVL.